Listed here is a single T cell receptor beta chain. Its antigen is not identified. The data were produced by immunoSEQ multiplex PCR, yet TCRdb's version contains in-frame clones alone and is incomplete. The table lists 100,000 or so clones, 80% to 90% of them singletons. This specimen belongs to a study of T cell responses to AZD1222 COVID-19 vaccine. Broader study findings: Vaccine-associated CD4 TCRs ranged over spike, dominating at 160-218 and 743-854.

This TCR was recovered from an adult in good health. Sequenced material: peripheral blood, taken on day 0 of AZD1222 vaccination.

The CDR3 here is CASNPDTQETQYF. CDR3 DNA sequence: TGTGCCAGCAACCCCGACACGCAAGAGACCCAGTACTTC. This chain uses TRBV2 with TRBJ2-5, with unresolved D. Germline V gene sequence: CDR1 SNHLY, CDR2 FYNNEI. The CDR3 loop spans 13 amino acids. Trimming left V 7 bases short and J 2 bases short, with 11 bases between.